This TCR beta chain was sequenced in a study of CD8 T cells in Susac syndrome. Study-level background: Clinically active disease was present in six of the sequenced Susac syndrome patients. Under ten of these patients were in remission.

RNA totalling roughly 0.5 to 1 ug underwent reverse transcription with random hexamers. Amplification of the TCR beta CDR3 was carried out by immunoSEQ multiplex PCR, which spanned a total of 54 Vbeta and 13 Jbeta segments. A single record per CDR3 protein comes from TCRdb applying MiXCR to the immunoSEQ multiplex PCR reads. This sample has 80,000 or so distinct CDR3 sequences, with under 95% found just once. Germline CDR1 is SGDLS and CDR2 is YYNGEE. The CDR3 spans 14 residues. V lost 4 bases and J 5 bases, leaving 15 bases between the germline ends. The authors carried out high-throughput sequencing of TCR beta. They applied it to CD8+ and CD4+ T cells obtained from blood. The TEMRA cells underwent FACS enrichment, while the CD8+ and CD4+ T cells underwent negative isolation.

The clonotype was recovered from a human donor with Susac syndrome. The rearrangement links TRBV9 to TRBJ2-5; tentatively, D is TRBD1 or TRBD2 (5 bases each). The sequencing input was CD4+ T cells from PBMCs. In nucleotides, the CDR3 is TGTGCCAGCAGCACAGAGGGGCTCGGGGAGACCCAGTACTTC. This sequence encodes CASSTEGLGETQYF.